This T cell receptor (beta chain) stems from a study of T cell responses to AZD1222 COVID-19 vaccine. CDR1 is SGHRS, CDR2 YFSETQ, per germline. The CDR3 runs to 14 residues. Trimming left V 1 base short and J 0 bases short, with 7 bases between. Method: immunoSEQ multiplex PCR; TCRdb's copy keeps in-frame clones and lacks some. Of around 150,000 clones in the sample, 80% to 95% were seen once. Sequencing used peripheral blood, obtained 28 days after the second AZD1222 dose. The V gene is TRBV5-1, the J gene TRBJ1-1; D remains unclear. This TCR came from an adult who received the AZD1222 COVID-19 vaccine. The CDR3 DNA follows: TGCGCCAGCAGCTTGACAGCTATGAACACTGAAGCTTTCTTT. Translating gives CASSLTAMNTEAFF.